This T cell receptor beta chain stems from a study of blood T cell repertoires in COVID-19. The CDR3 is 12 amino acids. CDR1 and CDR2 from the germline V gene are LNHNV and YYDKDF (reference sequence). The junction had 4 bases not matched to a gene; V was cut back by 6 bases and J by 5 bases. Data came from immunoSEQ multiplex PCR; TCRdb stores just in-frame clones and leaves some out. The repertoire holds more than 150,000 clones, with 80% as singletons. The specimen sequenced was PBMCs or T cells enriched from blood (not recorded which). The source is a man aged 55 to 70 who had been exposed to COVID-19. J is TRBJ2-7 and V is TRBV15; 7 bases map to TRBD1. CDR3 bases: TGTGCCACCAGTGACAGGGCCCACGAGCAGTACTTC. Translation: CATSDRAHEQYF. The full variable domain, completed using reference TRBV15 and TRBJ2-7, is DAMVIQNPRYQVTQFGKPVTLSCSQTLNHNVMYWYQQKSSQAPKLLFHYYDKDFNNEADTPDNFQSRRPNTSFCFLDIRSPGLGDTAMYLCATSDRAHEQYFGPGTRLTVT.